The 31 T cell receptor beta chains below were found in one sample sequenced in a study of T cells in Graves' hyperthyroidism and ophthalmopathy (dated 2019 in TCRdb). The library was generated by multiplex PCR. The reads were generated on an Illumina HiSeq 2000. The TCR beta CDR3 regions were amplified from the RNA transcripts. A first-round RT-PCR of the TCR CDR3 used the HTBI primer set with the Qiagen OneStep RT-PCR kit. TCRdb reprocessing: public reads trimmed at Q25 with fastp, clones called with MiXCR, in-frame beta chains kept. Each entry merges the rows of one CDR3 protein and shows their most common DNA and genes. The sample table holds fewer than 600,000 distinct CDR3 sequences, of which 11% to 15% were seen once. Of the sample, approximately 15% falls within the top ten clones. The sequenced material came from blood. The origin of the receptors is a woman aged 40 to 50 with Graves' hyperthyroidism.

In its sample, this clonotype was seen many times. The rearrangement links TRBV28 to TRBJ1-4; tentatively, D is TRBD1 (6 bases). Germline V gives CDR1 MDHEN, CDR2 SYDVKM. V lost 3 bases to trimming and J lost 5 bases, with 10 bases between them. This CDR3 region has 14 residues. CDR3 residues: CASSFTGPNEKLFF. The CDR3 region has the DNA TGTGCCAGCAGTTTCACAGGGCCGAATGAAAAACTGTTTTTT.

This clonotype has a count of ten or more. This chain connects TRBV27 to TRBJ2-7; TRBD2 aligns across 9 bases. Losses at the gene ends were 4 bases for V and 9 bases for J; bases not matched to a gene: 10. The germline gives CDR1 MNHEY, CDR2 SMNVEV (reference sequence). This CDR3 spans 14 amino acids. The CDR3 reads CASSSGTSNLGQYF. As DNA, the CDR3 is TGTGCCAGCAGTTCCGGGACTAGCAATTTGGGGCAGTACTTC.

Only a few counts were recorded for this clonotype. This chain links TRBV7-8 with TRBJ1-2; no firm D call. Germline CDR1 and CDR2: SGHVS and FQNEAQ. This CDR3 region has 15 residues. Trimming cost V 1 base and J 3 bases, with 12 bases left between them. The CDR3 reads CASSLGRVLYYGYTF. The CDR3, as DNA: TGTGCCAGCAGCTTAGGGAGGGTGCTTTACTATGGCTACACCTTC.

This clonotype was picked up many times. CDR3 sequence: CASRLLDTKNIQYF. CDR3 coding DNA: TGTGCCAGCAGGCTGCTAGATACCAAAAACATTCAGTACTTC. The chain recombines TRBV12-3 or TRBV12-4 with TRBJ2-4; D is undetermined. V shed 6 bases and J shed 2 bases, with 11 bases lying between them. This CDR3 has 14 amino acids.

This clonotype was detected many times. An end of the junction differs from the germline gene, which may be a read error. In DNA, the CDR3 is TGTGCCAGCAGCCCTGGGACAGGGAACACTGAAGCTTTCTTT. Translation: CASSPGTGNTEAFF. The chain joins TRBV5-1 to TRBJ1-1; 8 bases agree with TRBD1. The CDR3 loop spans 14 amino acids. CDR1 and CDR2 from the germline V gene are SGHRS and YFSETQ.

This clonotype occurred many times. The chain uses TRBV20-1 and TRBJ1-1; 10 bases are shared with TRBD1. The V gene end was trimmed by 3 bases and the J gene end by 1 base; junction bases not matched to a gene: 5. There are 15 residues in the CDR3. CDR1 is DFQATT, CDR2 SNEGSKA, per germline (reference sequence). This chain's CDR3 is CSASMTGGANTEAFF. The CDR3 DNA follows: TGCAGTGCTAGCATGACAGGGGGCGCGAACACTGAAGCTTTCTTT.

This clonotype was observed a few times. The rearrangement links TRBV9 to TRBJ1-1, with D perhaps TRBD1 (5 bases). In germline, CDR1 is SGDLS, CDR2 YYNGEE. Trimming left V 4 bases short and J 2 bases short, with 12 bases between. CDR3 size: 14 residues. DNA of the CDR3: TGTGCCAGCAGCCGACAGAGCTTAAACACTGAAGCTTTCTTT. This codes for CASSRQSLNTEAFF.

This chain's CDR3 is CASRTGQGVYNEQFF. In DNA form, the CDR3 reads TGTGCCAGCAGGACTGGACAGGGGGTGTACAATGAGCAGTTCTTC. The V gene is TRBV28, the J gene TRBJ2-1; TRBD1 agrees at 10 bases. This CDR3 comprises 15 residues. Germline CDR1 is MDHEN and CDR2 is SYDVKM. Trimming cost V 6 bases and J 4 bases; bases outside gene matches: 6.

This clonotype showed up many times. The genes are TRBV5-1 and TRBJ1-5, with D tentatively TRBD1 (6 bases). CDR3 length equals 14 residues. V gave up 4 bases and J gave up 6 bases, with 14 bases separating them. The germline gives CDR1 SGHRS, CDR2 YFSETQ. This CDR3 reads CASSEDQGLQPQHF. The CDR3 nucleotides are TGCGCCAGCAGCGAAGACCAGGGGCTTCAGCCCCAGCATTTT.

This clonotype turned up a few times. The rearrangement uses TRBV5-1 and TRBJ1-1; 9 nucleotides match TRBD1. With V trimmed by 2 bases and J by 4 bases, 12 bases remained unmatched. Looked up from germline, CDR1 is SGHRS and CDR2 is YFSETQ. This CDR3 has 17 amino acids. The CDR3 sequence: CASSFISGQGFGTEAFF. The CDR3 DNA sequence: TGCGCCAGCAGCTTTATTAGTGGACAGGGGTTTGGCACTGAAGCTTTCTTT.

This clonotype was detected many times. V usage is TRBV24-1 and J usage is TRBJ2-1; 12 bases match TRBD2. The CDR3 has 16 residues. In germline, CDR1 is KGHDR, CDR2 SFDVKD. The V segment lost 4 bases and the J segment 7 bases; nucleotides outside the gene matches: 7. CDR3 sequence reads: CATSDATSGRLNEQFF. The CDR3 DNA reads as TGTGCCACCAGTGACGCTACTAGCGGGAGGTTGAATGAGCAGTTCTTC.

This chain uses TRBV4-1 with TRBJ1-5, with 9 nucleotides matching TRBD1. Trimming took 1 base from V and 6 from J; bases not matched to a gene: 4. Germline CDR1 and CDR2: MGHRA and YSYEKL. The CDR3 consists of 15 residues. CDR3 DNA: TGCGCCAGCAGCCAAGGGACAGGGGAGCGTCAGCCCCAGCATTTT. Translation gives CASSQGTGERQPQHF.

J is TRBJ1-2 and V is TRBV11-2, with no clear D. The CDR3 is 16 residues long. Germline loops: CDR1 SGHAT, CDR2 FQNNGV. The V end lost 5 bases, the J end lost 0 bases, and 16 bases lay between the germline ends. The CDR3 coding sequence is TGTGCCAGCAGCGAAGCGGTTTCCCCAGCTAACTATGGCTACACCTTC. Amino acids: CASSEAVSPANYGYTF. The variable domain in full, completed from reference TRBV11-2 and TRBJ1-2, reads EAGVAQSPRYKIIEKRQSVAFWCNPISGHATLYWYQQILGQGPKLLIQFQNNGVVDDSQLPKDRFSAERLKGVDSTLKIQPAKLEDSAVYLCASSEAVSPANYGYTFGSGTRLTVV.

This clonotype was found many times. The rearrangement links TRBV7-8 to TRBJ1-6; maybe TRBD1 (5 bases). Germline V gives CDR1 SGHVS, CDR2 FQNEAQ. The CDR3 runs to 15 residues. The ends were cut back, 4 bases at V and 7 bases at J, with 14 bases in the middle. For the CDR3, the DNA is TGTGCCAGCAGCTCAACCGGGACGTACAATTCACCCCTCCACTTT. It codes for CASSSTGTYNSPLHF.

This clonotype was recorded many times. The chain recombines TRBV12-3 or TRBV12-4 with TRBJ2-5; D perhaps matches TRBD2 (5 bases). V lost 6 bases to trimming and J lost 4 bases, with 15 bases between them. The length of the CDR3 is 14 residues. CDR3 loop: CASSQLGVTETQYF. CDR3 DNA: TGTGCCAGCAGCCAGCTCGGGGTAACAGAGACCCAGTACTTC.

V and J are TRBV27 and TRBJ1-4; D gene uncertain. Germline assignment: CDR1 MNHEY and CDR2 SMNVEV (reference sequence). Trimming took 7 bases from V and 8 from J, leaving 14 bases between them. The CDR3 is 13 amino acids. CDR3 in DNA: TGTGCCAGCACCCGACGGGTAGGAGAAAAACTGTTTTTT. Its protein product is CASTRRVGEKLFF.

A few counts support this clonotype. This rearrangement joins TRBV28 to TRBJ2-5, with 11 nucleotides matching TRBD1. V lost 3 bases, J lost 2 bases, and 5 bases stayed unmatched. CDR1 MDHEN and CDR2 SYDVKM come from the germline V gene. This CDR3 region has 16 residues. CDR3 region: CASSFRTGGYQETQYF. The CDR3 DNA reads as TGTGCCAGCAGTTTCCGGACAGGGGGCTATCAAGAGACCCAGTACTTC.

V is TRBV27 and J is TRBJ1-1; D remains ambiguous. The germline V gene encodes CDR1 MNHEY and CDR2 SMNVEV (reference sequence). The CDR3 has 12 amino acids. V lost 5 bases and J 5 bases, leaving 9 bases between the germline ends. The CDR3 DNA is TGTGCCAGCAGTAAACTCGGGACTGAAGCTTTCTTT. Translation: CASSKLGTEAFF.

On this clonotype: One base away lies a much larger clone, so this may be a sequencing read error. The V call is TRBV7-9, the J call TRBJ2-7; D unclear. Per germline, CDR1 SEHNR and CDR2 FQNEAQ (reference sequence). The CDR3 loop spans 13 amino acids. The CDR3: CASGLQDTGEQYF. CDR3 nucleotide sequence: TGTGCCAGCGGCTTACAAGACACGGGCGAGCAGTACTTC.

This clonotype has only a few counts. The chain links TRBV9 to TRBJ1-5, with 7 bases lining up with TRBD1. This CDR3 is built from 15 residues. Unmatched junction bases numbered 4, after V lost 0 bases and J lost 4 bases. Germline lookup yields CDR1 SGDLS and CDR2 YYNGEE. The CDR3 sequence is CASSVGGQSNQPQHF. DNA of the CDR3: TGTGCCAGCAGCGTAGGGGGACAGAGTAATCAGCCCCAGCATTTT.

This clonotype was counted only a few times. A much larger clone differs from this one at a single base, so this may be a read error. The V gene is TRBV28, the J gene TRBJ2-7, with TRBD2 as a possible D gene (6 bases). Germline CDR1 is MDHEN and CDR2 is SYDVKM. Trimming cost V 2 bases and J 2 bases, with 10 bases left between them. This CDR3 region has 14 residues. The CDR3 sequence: CASSLGLAPYEQYF. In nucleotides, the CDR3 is TGTGCCAGCAGTTTAGGTCTAGCGCCCTACGAGCAGTACTTC.

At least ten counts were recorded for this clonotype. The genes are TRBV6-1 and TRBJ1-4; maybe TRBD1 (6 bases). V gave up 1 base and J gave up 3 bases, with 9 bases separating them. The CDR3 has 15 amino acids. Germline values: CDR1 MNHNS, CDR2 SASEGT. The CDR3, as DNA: TGTGCCAGCAGTGAAGGGGCAGGGGCTAATGAAAAACTGTTTTTT. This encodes CASSEGAGANEKLFF.

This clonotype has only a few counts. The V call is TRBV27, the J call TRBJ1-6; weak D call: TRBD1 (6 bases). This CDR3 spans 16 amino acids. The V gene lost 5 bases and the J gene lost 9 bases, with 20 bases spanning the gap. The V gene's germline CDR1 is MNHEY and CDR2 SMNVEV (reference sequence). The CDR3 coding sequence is TGTGCCAGCAGTCAAGGTGGAGGGGGATCGCGTTCACCCCTCCACTTT. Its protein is CASSQGGGGSRSPLHF.

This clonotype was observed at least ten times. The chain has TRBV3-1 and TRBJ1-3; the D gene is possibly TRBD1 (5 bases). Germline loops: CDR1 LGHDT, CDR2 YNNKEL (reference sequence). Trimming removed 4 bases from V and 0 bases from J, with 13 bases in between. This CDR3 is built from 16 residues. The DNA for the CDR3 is TGTGCCAGCAGCCCCCGGGACGGTAGCTCTGGAAACACCATATATTTT. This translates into CASSPRDGSSGNTIYF.

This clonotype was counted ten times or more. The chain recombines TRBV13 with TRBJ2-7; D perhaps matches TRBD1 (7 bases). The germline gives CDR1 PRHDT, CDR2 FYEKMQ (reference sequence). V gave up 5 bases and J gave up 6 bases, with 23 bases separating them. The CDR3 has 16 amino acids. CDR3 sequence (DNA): TGTGCCAGCAGCCCGAAACCGACAGGTCAGGGGGGCGAGCAGTACTTC. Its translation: CASSPKPTGQGGEQYF. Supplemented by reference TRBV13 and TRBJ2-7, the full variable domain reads AAGVIQSPRHLIKEKRETATLKCYPIPRHDTVYWYQQGPGQDPQFLISFYEKMQSDKGSIPDRFSAQQFSDYHSELNMSSLELGDSALYFCASSPKPTGQGGEQYFGPGTRLTVT.

The CDR3 sequence: CASSLGPGDSGNTIYF. Written as DNA, the CDR3 is TGTGCCAGCAGCTTGGGGCCGGGGGACTCTGGAAACACCATATATTTT. The gene calls are TRBV5-4 and TRBJ1-3; D perhaps matches TRBD1 (5 bases). V was cut by 0 bases and J by 0 bases, with 10 bases left in between. In germline, CDR1 is SGHNT, CDR2 YYREEE (reference sequence). This CDR3 spans 16 amino acids.

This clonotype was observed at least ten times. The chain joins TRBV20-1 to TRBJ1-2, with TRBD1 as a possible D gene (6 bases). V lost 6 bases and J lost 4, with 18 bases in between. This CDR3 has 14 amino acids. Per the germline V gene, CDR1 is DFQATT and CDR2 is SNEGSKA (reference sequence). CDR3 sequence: CSARRGALGYGYTF. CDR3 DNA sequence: TGCAGTGCCCGCCGGGGGGCCCTCGGCTATGGCTACACCTTC.

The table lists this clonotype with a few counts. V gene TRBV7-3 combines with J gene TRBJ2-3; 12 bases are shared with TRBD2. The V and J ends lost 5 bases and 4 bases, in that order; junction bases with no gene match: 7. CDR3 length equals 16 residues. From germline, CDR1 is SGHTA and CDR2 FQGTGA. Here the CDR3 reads CASSPIPSGRADTQYF. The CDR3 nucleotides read TGTGCCAGCAGCCCGATACCTAGCGGGAGGGCAGATACGCAGTATTTT.

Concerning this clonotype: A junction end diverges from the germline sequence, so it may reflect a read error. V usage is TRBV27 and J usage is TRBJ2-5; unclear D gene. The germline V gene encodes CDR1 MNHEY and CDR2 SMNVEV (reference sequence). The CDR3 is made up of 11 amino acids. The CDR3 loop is CASTLGGAQYF. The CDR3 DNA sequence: TGTGCCAGCACTTTAGGTGGGGCCCAGTACTTC.

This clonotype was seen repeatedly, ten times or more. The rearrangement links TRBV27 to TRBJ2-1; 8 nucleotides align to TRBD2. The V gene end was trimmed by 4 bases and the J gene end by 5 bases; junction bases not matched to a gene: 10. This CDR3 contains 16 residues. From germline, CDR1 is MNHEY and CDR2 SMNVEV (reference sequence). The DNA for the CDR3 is TGTGCCAGCAGTTCAGGTCGGGAGGGCCGGAACAATGAGCAGTTCTTC. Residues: CASSSGREGRNNEQFF.

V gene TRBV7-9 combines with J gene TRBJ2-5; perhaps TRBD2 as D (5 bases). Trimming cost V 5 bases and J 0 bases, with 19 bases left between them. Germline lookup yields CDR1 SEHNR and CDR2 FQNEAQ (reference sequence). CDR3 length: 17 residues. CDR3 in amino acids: CASSGRLGLPYQETQYF. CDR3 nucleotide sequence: TGTGCCAGCAGCGGCCGACTTGGACTGCCGTACCAAGAGACCCAGTACTTC.